The text below deals with one T cell receptor (beta chain). Its cognate antigen has yet to be identified. Base qualities are not at hand, and no much larger clone is one base apart. Between the V and J ends, shortened by 4 bases and 5 bases respectively, the junction contains 21 bases. The CDR3 runs 17 amino acids, cysteine and phenylalanine included. Only the CDR3 DNA stays, 51 bases, in frame from base 1. Patients with autoimmune disease history or receiving systemic immunosuppression were excluded from the trial. In every dose cohort, peripheral blood was drawn for TCR sequencing at baseline, cycle 4 day 1, and cycle 7 day 1. Samples were obtained from an open-label, multicenter, first-in-human phase I dose-escalation trial of ivuxolimab. The trial enrolled adults with locally advanced or metastatic head and neck squamous cell, hepatocellular, melanoma or renal cell carcinoma. Before TCR sequencing, CD4+ and CD8+ T cells were separately sorted from peripheral blood.

This record comes from a study of OX40 agonist ivuxolimab in advanced cancers. Broadly, across the study: Ivuxolimab was an agonistic, fully human IgG2 monoclonal antibody directed against OX40 (CD134), a costimulatory receptor. The paper reports the monotherapy dose-escalation portion (N of about 50 patients) of the phase I ivuxolimab trial. Prior anti-PD-1, anti-PD-L1 or anti-CTLA-4 therapy was permitted, and about two fifths of dose-escalation patients had received checkpoint inhibitors. Intravenous ivuxolimab was administered to patients every 2 weeks at six dose levels: 0.01, 0.1, 0.3, 1.5, 3 and 10 mg/kg. Peripheral TCRbeta sequencing was intended to test whether TCR sequence diversity was altered and clonal T-cell expansion was caused by ivuxolimab. Among the roughly 54 dose-escalation patients, 19 had hepatocellular carcinoma, around 15 melanoma, 9 renal cell carcinoma and 9 head and neck cancer. In the dose-escalation cohort, approximately 82% of patients were male, and the mean age was about 55 years, with a range of 23 to 79. Partial responses occurred in three dose-escalation patients, of whom one had hepatocellular carcinoma and two had cutaneous melanoma.

Beyond this particular receptor, the publication reports: Low levels of normalized T-cell clonal expansion were also seen in some patients who did not respond. Partial responders in the 0.1-3.0 mg/kg groups had among the lowest normalized peripheral clonal expansion, especially among CD8+ T cells. On average, CD8+ T cells showed more expanded clones than CD4+ T cells after ivuxolimab. Antigen specificity was not determined for the clonally expanded peripheral T cells. At doses from 0.1 to 3.0 mg/kg, clonal expansion was seen in both CD4+ and CD8+ blood T cells between baseline and week 6.

Genomic DNA was isolated from the sorted cells so that the TCRbeta CDR3 region could be sequenced. The immunoSEQ Assay was used for sequencing of TCRbeta CDR3 regions. TCRdb obtained this table from immuneACCESS and retained in-frame rearrangements with V and J assigned. These tables miss some clones; where compared with another copy, unresolved V genes account for less than half of the shortfall, and the remainder is unexplained. The sample table records about 44,000 clones; around 92% of these occur just once. 15% of the sample is in the top ten clones. Source: CD4+ or CD8+ T cells sorted from blood, taken in a trial of the OX40 agonist ivuxolimab. This TCR came from an adult with an advanced solid tumor such as melanoma, head and neck, liver or kidney cancer. The chain was built from TRBV23-1 and TRBJ2-1; the D call could be TRBD1 or TRBD2, with each sharing 5 bases. TRBV23-1 is an ORF for which the function is uncertain. The nucleotides are TGCGCCAGCAGTCCCCCCGGGGCCAAGGTGGGGAACAATGAGCAGTTCTTC. This gives the protein CASSPPGAKVGNNEQFF.